The rows below give T cell receptor beta chains drawn from one sample of a study of CD8+ T cells in alopecia areata. Using immunoSEQ multiplex PCR, the repertoire was profiled, and TCRdb retains in-frame clones only, with some absent. In the table there are about 140,000 clones, roughly nine tenths of which are singletons. The sequencing used CD8+ T cells sorted from blood, collected at week 4, from a patient treated with tofacitinib. These receptors were collected from a human donor with alopecia areata. The CDR3 runs from the conserved cysteine through the conserved F or W. The order of the fields is J gene, D gene, clone size, V gene, CDR3 protein, CDR3 DNA. The D gene is left open where the match is weak. Clone size is stated in some rows and not others, as once, few, many or a class when expanded.

TRBJ2-7 TRBD2 . TRBV10-2 CASTPSGRARGNEQYF TGCGCCAGCACTCCTAGCGGGAGGGCCAGGGGGAACGAGCAGTACTTC
TRBJ2-1 . . TRBV7-9 CASSFGGVDEQFF TGTGCCAGCAGCTTCGGAGGGGTGGATGAGCAGTTCTTC
TRBJ1-1 TRBD1 . TRBV4-1 CASGVPGQGMNTEAFF TGCGCCAGCGGGGTCCCGGGACAGGGAATGAACACTGAAGCTTTCTTT
TRBJ2-1 . . TRBV9 CASGGNEQFF TGTGCCAGCGGGGGCAATGAGCAGTTCTTC
TRBJ2-3 TRBD2 . TRBV7-2 CASSPPLGGESTDTQYF TGTGCCAGCAGCCCACCCCTGGGGGGGGAAAGCACAGATACGCAGTATTTT
TRBJ2-7 TRBD1 . TRBV27 CASSLGQGVALEQYF TGTGCCAGCAGCCTAGGACAGGGGGTCGCTCTCGAGCAGTACTTC
TRBJ2-7 TRBD2 . TRBV6-5 CASSKGTSGRYEQYF TGTGCCAGCAGCAAAGGGACTAGCGGGAGATACGAGCAGTACTTC
TRBJ1-1 . . TRBV4-1 CASSQAGAEAFF TGCGCCAGCAGCCAGGCTGGGGCAGAAGCTTTCTTT
TRBJ2-7 TRBD1 . TRBV19 CASSITGQDYEQYF TGTGCCAGTAGTATAACTGGACAGGACTACGAGCAGTACTTC
TRBJ2-7 . . TRBV10-3 CAISKQPWDATYEQYF TGTGCCATCAGCAAACAACCCTGGGACGCCACCTACGAGCAGTACTTC
TRBJ2-3 . . TRBV19 CASTPRTGDPDTQYF TGTGCCAGTACTCCCCGGACGGGGGACCCAGATACGCAGTATTTT
TRBJ2-1 . . TRBV29-1 CSVVEVNEQFF TGCAGCGTTGTAGAGGTCAATGAGCAGTTCTTC
TRBJ2-1 . . TRBV18 CASSHSYNEQFF TGTGCCAGCTCCCACTCCTACAATGAGCAGTTCTTC
TRBJ2-1 . . TRBV7-6 CASSRLGWGMTYNEQFF TGTGCCAGCAGCCGTTTAGGTTGGGGGATGACCTACAATGAGCAGTTCTTC
TRBJ2-1 . . TRBV9 CASSGRDEQFF TGTGCCAGCAGCGGACGTGATGAGCAGTTCTTC
TRBJ2-2 TRBD2 . TRBV7-3 CASSWTSGRSDGELFF TGTGCCAGCAGCTGGACTAGCGGGAGATCGGACGGGGAGCTGTTTTTT
TRBJ2-1 . . TRBV9 CASSVENGVYNEQFF TGTGCCAGCAGCGTAGAGAACGGAGTATACAATGAGCAGTTCTTC
TRBJ2-6 TRBD1 few TRBV30 CACFGQGADGANVLTF TGTGCCTGCTTCGGACAGGGGGCAGATGGGGCCAACGTCCTGACTTTC
TRBJ2-3 . . TRBV13 CASSDRRSTDTQYF TGTGCCAGCAGCGACAGGAGGAGCACAGATACGCAGTATTTT
TRBJ2-7 . . TRBV10-2 CASSESGSFYEQYF TGCGCCAGCAGTGAGTCCGGGTCCTTCTACGAGCAGTACTTC
TRBJ2-7 . . TRBV30 CAWRAVTYEQYF TGTGCCTGGAGGGCAGTTACCTACGAGCAGTACTTC
TRBJ2-3 . . TRBV7-2 CASSETGLATDTQYF TGTGCCAGCAGTGAGACGGGACTGGCGACAGATACGCAGTATTTT
TRBJ2-1 . . TRBV7-8 CASSLGGGPYYNEQFF TGTGCCAGCAGCTTAGGTGGGGGTCCCTACTACAATGAGCAGTTCTTC
TRBJ2-7 . . TRBV2 CASRTYEQYF TGTGCCAGCCGTACCTACGAGCAGTACTTC
TRBJ2-3 . . TRBV27 CASSSRGDTQYF TGTGCCAGCAGTTCTCGAGGTGATACGCAGTATTTT
TRBJ2-2 . . TRBV11-2 CASSLGPPLSGVTGELFF TGTGCCAGCAGCTTAGGTCCCCCCCTCAGTGGCGTCACCGGGGAGCTGTTTTTT
TRBJ1-1 . . TRBV30 CACNPPPSSEAFF TGTGCCTGCAATCCCCCCCCCTCCTCTGAAGCTTTCTTT
TRBJ1-4 . . TRBV9 CASSGEGGKLFF TGTGCCAGCAGCGGAGAGGGGGGAAAACTGTTTTTT
TRBJ2-7 TRBD1 . TRBV30 CAWSRQGYYEQYF TGTGCCTGGAGTAGACAGGGATACTACGAGCAGTACTTC
TRBJ2-6 . few TRBV5-4 CASRSGANVLTF TGTGCCAGCAGGTCTGGGGCCAACGTCCTGACTTTC